One and the same sample provided the 18 T cell receptor beta chains below, sequenced in a study of T cells in tuberculosis. The repertoire was sequenced with immunoSEQ multiplex PCR; TCRdb's copy has only in-frame clones and lacks some. The sample lists 20,000 to 25,000 clones, 95% to 96% occurring once. Sequencing input: PBMCs. The receptors derive from a donor between 10 and 35 years old with latent tuberculosis or without tuberculosis infection.

This clone has only one observation. The V and J genes are TRBV5-1 and TRBJ1-1; D call uncertain. Trimming stripped 0 bases from V and 1 base from J, with 7 bases between. Germline loops: CDR1 SGHRS, CDR2 YFSETQ. The CDR3 runs to 14 residues. The CDR3 is CASSLAMRNTEAFF. DNA of the CDR3: TGCGCCAGCAGCTTGGCCATGCGGAACACTGAAGCTTTCTTT.

The rearrangement uses TRBV4-2 and TRBJ2-5; tentative D call: TRBD2 (5 bases). In germline, CDR1 is LGHNA, CDR2 YNFKEQ. Deletions cut 3 bases from V and 5 bases from J, with 10 bases between. This CDR3 comprises 13 residues. The CDR3: CASSHRTGETQYF. In DNA form, the CDR3 reads TGTGCCAGCAGCCACCGGACGGGGGAGACCCAGTACTTC.

The chain couples TRBV4-1 to TRBJ1-2; D gene ambiguous. Germline V gene lookup returns CDR1 MGHRA and CDR2 YSYEKL. Between the trimmed V and J ends, which lost 0 bases and 4 bases, there was a span of 12 bases. The CDR3 has 15 amino acids. CDR3 loop: CASSQDASERYGYTF. In DNA form, the CDR3 reads TGCGCCAGCAGCCAAGACGCATCGGAGCGCTATGGCTACACCTTC.

This chain uses TRBV4-1 with TRBJ1-3; 8 bases are shared with TRBD1. The junction had 13 bases not matched to a gene; V was cut back by 0 bases and J by 0 bases. The CDR3 is made up of 20 amino acids. Per germline, CDR1 MGHRA and CDR2 YSYEKL. This CDR3 reads CASSQDRLGDRSNSGNTIYF. The CDR3 bases are TGCGCCAGCAGCCAAGATCGGCTCGGGGACAGGTCCAACTCTGGAAACACCATATATTTT.

This rearrangement joins TRBV5-6 to TRBJ2-3, with D possibly being TRBD1 (5 bases). The V gene lost 0 bases and the J gene lost 3 bases, with 5 bases spanning the gap. The CDR3 extends over 13 amino acids. Germline assignment: CDR1 SGHDT and CDR2 YYEEEE. Written as DNA, the CDR3 is TGTGCCAGCAGCTTGGCAGGGACAGATACGCAGTATTTT. Amino acids: CASSLAGTDTQYF.

This sequence joins TRBV29-1 and TRBJ2-1; 8 nucleotides agree with TRBD1. The CDR3 consists of 11 residues. Germline lookup yields CDR1 SQVTM and CDR2 ANQGSEA. The J segment lost 10 bases and the V segment lost 7 bases, leaving 6 bases of the junction unmatched. Here the CDR3 reads CSGEQGGEQFF. CDR3 nucleotide sequence: TGCAGCGGCGAACAGGGGGGCGAGCAGTTCTTC.

The chain is built from TRBV10-3 and TRBJ2-7; 9 bases agree with TRBD1. After removal of 7 bases from V and 5 bases from J, the junction contained 9 bases not matched to a gene. Germline V gene sequence: CDR1 ENHRY, CDR2 SYGVKD. The CDR3 is 14 residues long. The CDR3 DNA follows: TGTGCCATCACCCCGGGACAGGGCCCCGACGAGCAGTACTTC. Translated, it gives CAITPGQGPDEQYF.

The chain employs TRBV10-3 and TRBJ2-6; no clear D. V was pared by 11 bases and J by 2 bases, with 10 bases between. The CDR3 is 13 amino acids. CDR1 and CDR2 from the germline V gene are ENHRY and SYGVKD. CDR3 amino acids: CAAEVTGANVLTF. The CDR3 region has the DNA TGTGCCGCAGAGGTGACTGGGGCCAACGTCCTGACTTTC.

The genes are TRBV27 and TRBJ1-3; 7 bases are a match to TRBD1. The trim removed 6 bases at V and 2 bases at J, leaving 1 base unmatched. This CDR3 comprises 13 residues. Germline CDR1 and CDR2: MNHEY and SMNVEV (reference sequence). Written as DNA, the CDR3 is TGTGCCAGCAGGACAGGGACTGGAAACACCATATATTTT. As protein: CASRTGTGNTIYF.

The gene calls are TRBV10-1 and TRBJ1-2; 12 bases match TRBD1. Trimming cost V 6 bases and J 3 bases; bases outside gene matches: 2. The CDR3 is made up of 14 amino acids. CDR1 is WNHNN, CDR2 SYGVQD, per germline (reference sequence). CDR3 loop: CASRGTGGDYGYTF. The CDR3 bases are TGCGCCAGCAGGGGGACAGGGGGCGACTATGGCTACACCTTC.

The CDR3 DNA reads TGTGCCTGGAGTGTACCCCCCCCAGGGACTAGCACAGATACGCAGTATTTT. Protein sequence: CAWSVPPPGTSTDTQYF. The chain joins TRBV30 to TRBJ2-3, with D tentatively TRBD2 (6 bases). Trimming removed 0 bases from V and 0 bases from J, with 16 bases in between. This CDR3 contains 17 residues. CDR1 is GTSNPN and CDR2 is SVGIG in the germline V gene (reference sequence).

This clone has just one count. This chain links TRBV6-5 with TRBJ1-6, with no clear D. This CDR3 has 15 amino acids. Trimming removed 10 bases from V and 6 bases from J, with 19 bases in between. From germline, CDR1 is MNHEY and CDR2 SVGAGI. The CDR3 region is CATHSAGLGNSPLHF. As DNA, the CDR3 is TGTGCCACCCACTCCGCGGGGTTAGGTAATTCACCCCTCCACTTT.

This chain uses TRBV6-1 with TRBJ2-1; D might be TRBD2 (5 bases). This CDR3 region has 15 residues. V lost 3 bases to trimming and J lost 8 bases, with 17 bases between them. Germline V gene lookup returns CDR1 MNHNS and CDR2 SASEGT. The CDR3 loop reads CASSERRVVVHEQFF. The DNA for the CDR3 is TGTGCCAGCAGTGAGAGGCGGGTGGTTGTGCATGAGCAGTTCTTC.

This rearrangement joins TRBV4-1 to TRBJ1-2, with 8 nucleotides matching TRBD1. J lost 2 bases, V lost 1 base, and 12 bases had no gene match. The germline V gene encodes CDR1 MGHRA and CDR2 YSYEKL. CDR3 size: 18 residues. The CDR3 DNA sequence: TGCGCCAGCAGCCAAGTCCTGAGAGACAGGGGAGACAACTATGGCTACACCTTC. It specifies CASSQVLRDRGDNYGYTF.

The rearrangement uses TRBV19 and TRBJ1-2; 12 nucleotides align to TRBD1. The V segment lost 8 bases and the J segment 8 bases; nucleotides outside the gene matches: 9. Looked up from germline, CDR1 is LNHDA and CDR2 is SQIVND (reference sequence). This CDR3 has 14 residues. The CDR3 is CASATTGTGGGYTF. The CDR3 bases are TGTGCCAGTGCCACCACTGGGACAGGGGGCGGCTACACCTTC.

CDR3: CASSQTGQNPYEQYF. CDR3 in DNA: TGCGCCAGCAGCCAGACGGGACAGAACCCCTACGAGCAGTACTTC. The V and J genes are TRBV4-1 and TRBJ2-7; TRBD1 matches at 7 bases. The length of the CDR3 is 15 residues. After removal of 3 bases from V and 2 bases from J, the junction contained 7 bases not matched to a gene. The germline gives CDR1 MGHRA, CDR2 YSYEKL.

The V gene is TRBV5-6, the J gene TRBJ1-1; 9 nucleotides agree with TRBD1. V was pared by 1 base and J by 5 bases, with 6 bases of the junction left unmatched. The CDR3 is made up of 15 amino acids. Per germline, CDR1 SGHDT and CDR2 YYEEEE. The CDR3 reads CASSLIQGTGTEAFF. DNA for the CDR3: TGTGCCAGCAGCTTGATACAGGGGACAGGGACTGAAGCTTTCTTT.

The rearrangement joins TRBV18 to TRBJ2-1, with 7 bases aligning to TRBD1. The CDR3 covers 15 residues. V was clipped by 6 bases and J by 2 bases; unmatched bases: 7. Germline V gene data show CDR1 as KGHSH and CDR2 as LQKENI. The CDR3 spells CASSPDRVPYNEQFF. The CDR3 DNA is TGTGCCAGCTCTCCTGACAGGGTCCCCTACAATGAGCAGTTCTTC.